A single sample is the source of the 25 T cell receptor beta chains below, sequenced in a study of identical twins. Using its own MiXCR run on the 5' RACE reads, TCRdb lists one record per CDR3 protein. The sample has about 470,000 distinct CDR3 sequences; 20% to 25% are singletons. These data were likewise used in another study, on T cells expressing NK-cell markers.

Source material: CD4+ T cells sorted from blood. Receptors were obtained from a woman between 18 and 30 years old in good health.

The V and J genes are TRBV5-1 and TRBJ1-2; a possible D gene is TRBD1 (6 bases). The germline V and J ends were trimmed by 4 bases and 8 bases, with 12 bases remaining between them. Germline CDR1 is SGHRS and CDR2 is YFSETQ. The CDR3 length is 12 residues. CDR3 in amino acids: CASSADSTGYTF. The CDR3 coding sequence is TGCGCCAGCAGCGCGGACAGCACGGGCTACACCTTC.

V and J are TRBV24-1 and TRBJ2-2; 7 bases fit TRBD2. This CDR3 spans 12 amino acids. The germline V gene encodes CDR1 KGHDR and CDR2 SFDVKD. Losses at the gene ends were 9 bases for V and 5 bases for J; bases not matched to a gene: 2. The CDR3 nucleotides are TGTGCCACCGGGGGGGGAACCGGGGAGCTGTTTTTT. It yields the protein CATGGGTGELFF.

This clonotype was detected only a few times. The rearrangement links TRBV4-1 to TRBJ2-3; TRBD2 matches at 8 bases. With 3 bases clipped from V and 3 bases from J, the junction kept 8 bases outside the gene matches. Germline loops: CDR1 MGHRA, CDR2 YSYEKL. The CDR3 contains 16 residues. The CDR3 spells CASSQRWERGTDTQYF. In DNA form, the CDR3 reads TGCGCCAGCAGCCAGCGATGGGAGCGGGGGACAGATACGCAGTATTTT.

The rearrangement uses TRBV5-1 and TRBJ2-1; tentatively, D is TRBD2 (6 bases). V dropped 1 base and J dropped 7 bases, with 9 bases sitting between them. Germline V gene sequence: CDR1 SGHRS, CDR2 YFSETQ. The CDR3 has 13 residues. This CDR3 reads CASSLSGENEQFF. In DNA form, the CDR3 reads TGCGCCAGCAGCTTGTCGGGGGAAAATGAGCAGTTCTTC.

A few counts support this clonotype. CDR3 protein: CASSLVPSRGTEAFF. Here the CDR3 DNA reads TGCGCCAGCAGCTTGGTTCCGTCGAGGGGCACTGAAGCTTTCTTT. The chain has TRBV5-1 and TRBJ1-1; D may be TRBD1 (5 bases). V was clipped by 0 bases and J by 4 bases, with 13 bases between them. The CDR3 consists of 15 residues. From germline, CDR1 is SGHRS and CDR2 YFSETQ.

CDR3 bases: TGTGCCAGCGACTCGAACACCGGGGAGCTGTTTTTT. Its protein is CASDSNTGELFF. The chain links TRBV6-2 or TRBV6-3 to TRBJ2-2, with D hard to call. The V and J ends lost 8 bases and 0 bases respectively, with 4 bases between them. Germline CDR1 and CDR2: MNHEY and SVGEGT. CDR3 size: 12 residues.

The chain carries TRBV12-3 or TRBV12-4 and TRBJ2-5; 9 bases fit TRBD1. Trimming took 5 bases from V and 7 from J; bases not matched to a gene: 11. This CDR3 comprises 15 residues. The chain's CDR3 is CASSGTGTGPVTQYF. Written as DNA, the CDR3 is TGTGCCAGCAGTGGAACCGGGACAGGGCCCGTGACCCAGTACTTC.

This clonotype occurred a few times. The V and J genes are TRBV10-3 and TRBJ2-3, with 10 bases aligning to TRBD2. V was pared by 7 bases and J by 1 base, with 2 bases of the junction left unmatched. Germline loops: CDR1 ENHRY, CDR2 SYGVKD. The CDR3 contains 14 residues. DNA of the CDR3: TGTGCCATCAAGCTAGCGGGGGGCACAGATACGCAGTATTTT. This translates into CAIKLAGGTDTQYF.

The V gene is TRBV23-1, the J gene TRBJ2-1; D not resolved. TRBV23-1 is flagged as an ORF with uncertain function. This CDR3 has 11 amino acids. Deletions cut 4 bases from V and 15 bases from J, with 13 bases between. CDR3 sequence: CASSRAKTPFF. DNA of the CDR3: TGCGCCAGCAGTCGGGCTAAAACCCCGTTCTTC.

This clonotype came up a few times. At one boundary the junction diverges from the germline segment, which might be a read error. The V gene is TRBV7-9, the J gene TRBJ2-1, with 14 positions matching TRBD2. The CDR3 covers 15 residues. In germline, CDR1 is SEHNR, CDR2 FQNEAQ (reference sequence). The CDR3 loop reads CASGTSGSSYYEQFF. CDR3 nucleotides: TGTGCCAGCGGGACTAGCGGGAGCTCCTACTATGAGCAGTTCTTC.

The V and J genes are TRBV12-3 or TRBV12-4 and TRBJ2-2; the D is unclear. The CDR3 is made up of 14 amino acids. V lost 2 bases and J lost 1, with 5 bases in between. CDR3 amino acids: CASSLNGNTGELFF. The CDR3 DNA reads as TGTGCCAGCAGTTTAAACGGGAACACCGGGGAGCTGTTTTTT.

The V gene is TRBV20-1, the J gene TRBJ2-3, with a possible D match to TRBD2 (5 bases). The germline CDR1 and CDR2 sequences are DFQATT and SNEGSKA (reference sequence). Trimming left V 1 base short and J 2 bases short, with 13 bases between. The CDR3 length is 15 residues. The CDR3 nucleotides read TGCAGTGCTAGAGGCAGCGGCCACCTCACAGATACGCAGTATTTT. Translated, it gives CSARGSGHLTDTQYF.

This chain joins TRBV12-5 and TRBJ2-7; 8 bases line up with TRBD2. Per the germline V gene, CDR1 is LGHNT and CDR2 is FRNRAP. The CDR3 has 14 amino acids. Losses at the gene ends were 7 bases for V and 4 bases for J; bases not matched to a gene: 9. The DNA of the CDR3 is TGTGCTAGTGCCCGGGGGGGTTCTCAGTACGAGCAGTACTTC. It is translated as CASARGGSQYEQYF.

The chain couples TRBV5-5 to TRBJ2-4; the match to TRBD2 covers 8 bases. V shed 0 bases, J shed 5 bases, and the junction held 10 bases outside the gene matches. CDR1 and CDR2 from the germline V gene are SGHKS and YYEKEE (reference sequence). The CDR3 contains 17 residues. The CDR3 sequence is CASSLEVAGGLQNIQYF. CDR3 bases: TGTGCCAGCAGCTTGGAGGTCGCGGGGGGACTACAAAACATTCAGTACTTC.

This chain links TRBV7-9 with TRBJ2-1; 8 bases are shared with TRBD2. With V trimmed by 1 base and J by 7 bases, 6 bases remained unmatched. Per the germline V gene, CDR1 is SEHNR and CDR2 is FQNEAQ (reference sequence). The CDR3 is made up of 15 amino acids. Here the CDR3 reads CASSLGTSSSNEQFF. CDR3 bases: TGTGCCAGCAGCTTAGGGACTAGCTCTTCTAATGAGCAGTTCTTC. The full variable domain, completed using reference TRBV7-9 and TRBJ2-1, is DTGVSQNPRHKITKRGQNVTFRCDPISEHNRLYWYRQTLGQGPEFLTYFQNEAQLEKSRLLSDRFSAERPKGSFSTLEIQRTEQGDSAMYLCASSLGTSSSNEQFFGPGTRLTVL.

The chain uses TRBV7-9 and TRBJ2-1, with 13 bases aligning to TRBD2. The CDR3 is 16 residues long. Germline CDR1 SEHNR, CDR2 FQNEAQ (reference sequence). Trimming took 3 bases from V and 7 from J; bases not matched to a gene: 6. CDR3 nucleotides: TGTGCCAGCAGCTTTCGACTAGCGGGAGGTATGAATGAGCAGTTCTTC. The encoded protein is CASSFRLAGGMNEQFF.

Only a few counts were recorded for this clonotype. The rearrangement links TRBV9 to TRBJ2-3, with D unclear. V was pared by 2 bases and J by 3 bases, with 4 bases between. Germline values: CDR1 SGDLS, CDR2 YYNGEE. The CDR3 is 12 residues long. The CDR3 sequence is CASSVWTDTQYF. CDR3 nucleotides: TGTGCCAGCAGCGTTTGGACAGATACGCAGTATTTT.

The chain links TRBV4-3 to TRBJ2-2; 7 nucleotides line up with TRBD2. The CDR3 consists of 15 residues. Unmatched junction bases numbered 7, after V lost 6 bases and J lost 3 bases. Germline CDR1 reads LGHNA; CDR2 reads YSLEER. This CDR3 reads CASRGGREYTGELFF. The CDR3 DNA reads TGCGCCAGCAGGGGAGGGCGGGAGTACACCGGGGAGCTGTTTTTT.

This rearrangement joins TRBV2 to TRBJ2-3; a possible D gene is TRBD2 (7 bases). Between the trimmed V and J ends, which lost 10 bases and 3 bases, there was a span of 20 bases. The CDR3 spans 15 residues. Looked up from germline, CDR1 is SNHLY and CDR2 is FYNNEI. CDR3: CATRGGGQLTDTQYF. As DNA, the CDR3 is TGTGCCACCCGAGGGGGGGGGCAATTGACAGATACGCAGTATTTT.

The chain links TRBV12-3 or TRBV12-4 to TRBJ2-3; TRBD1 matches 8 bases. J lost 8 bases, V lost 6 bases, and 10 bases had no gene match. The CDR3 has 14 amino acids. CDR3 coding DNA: TGTGCCAGCAGGGCGACAGGGGTGAGAGGTACGCAGTATTTT. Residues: CASRATGVRGTQYF.

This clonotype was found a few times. In DNA, the CDR3 is TGTGCCACCTACAGGGGAGGCTCCTACAATGAGCAGTTCTTC. Its protein is CATYRGGSYNEQFF. The gene calls are TRBV27 and TRBJ2-1; D may be TRBD1 (7 bases). Looked up from germline, CDR1 is MNHEY and CDR2 is SMNVEV (reference sequence). Trimming shortened V by 10 bases and J by 0 bases, and 13 bases separated the two germline ends. The CDR3 loop spans 14 amino acids.

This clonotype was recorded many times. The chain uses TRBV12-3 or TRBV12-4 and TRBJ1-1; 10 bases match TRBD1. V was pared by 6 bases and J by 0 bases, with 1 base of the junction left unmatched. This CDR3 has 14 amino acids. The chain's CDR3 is CASSGTGVNTEAFF. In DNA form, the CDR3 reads TGTGCCAGCAGCGGGACAGGGGTGAACACTGAAGCTTTCTTT.

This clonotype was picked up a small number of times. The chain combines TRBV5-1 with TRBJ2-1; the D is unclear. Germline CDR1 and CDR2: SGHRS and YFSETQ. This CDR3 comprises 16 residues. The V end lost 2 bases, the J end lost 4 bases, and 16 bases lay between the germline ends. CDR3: CASSFKVGVGYNEQFF. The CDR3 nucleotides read TGCGCCAGCAGCTTTAAAGTTGGGGTCGGGTACAATGAGCAGTTCTTC.

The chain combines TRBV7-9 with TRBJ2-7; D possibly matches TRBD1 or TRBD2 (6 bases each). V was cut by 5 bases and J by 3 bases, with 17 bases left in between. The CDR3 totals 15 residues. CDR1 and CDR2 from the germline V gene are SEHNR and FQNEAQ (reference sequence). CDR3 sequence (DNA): TGTGCCAGCAGCCCAACTACCGGGGGCCACTACGAGCAGTACTTC. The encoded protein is CASSPTTGGHYEQYF. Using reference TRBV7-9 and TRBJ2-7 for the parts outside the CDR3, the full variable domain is DTGVSQNPRHKITKRGQNVTFRCDPISEHNRLYWYRQTLGQGPEFLTYFQNEAQLEKSRLLSDRFSAERPKGSFSTLEIQRTEQGDSAMYLCASSPTTGGHYEQYFGPGTRLTVT.

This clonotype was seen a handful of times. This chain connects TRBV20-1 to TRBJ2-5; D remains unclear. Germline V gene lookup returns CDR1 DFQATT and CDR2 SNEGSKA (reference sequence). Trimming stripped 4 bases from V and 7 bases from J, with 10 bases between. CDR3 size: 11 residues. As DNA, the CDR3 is TGCAGTGCTACTGACTTGGGGACCCAGTACTTC. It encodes CSATDLGTQYF.